The rows below give T cell receptor beta chains drawn from one sample of a study of glioma-infiltrating T cells after dendritic cell vaccination. Some clones are missing from TCRdb's copy, which holds only in-frame ones; the method was immunoSEQ multiplex PCR. The table records roughly 100,000 clones, 90% of them present only once. The input for sequencing was blood, taken after dendritic cell vaccination. The source of these receptors is a human donor with glioblastoma. Both conserved end residues are part of each CDR3. The D gene is left open where the match is weak. Rows may omit the clone size; those that give it use once, few, many or a size class.

TRBJ1-2,14,.,TRBV19,.,CASKTPYLNYGYTF,TGTGCCAGTAAGACACCTTACCTAAACTATGGCTACACCTTC
TRBJ1-2,15,.,TRBV4-2,.,CASSQESQEDYGYTF,TGTGCCAGCAGCCAAGAGTCTCAGGAGGACTATGGCTACACCTTC
TRBJ2-3,14,.,TRBV4-1,TRBD2,CASSLSGRRDTQYF,TGCGCCAGCAGCCTTAGCGGGAGAAGGGATACGCAGTATTTT
TRBJ2-1,13,.,TRBV11-3,.,CASSYSGENEQFF,TGTGCCAGCAGTTACTCCGGGGAGAATGAGCAGTTCTTC
TRBJ2-6,16,.,TRBV6-6,.,CASSYVSGAGANVLTF,TGTGCCAGCAGTTACGTGTCAGGGGCTGGGGCCAACGTCCTGACTTTC
TRBJ2-2,14,once,TRBV19,.,CASTGQGGTGELFF,TGTGCCAGTACCGGGCAGGGAGGCACCGGGGAGCTGTTTTTT
TRBJ2-5,13,once,TRBV5-4,.,CASSSGQQETQYF,TGTGCCAGCAGCTCCGGACAGCAAGAGACCCAGTACTTC
TRBJ2-5,13,once,TRBV30,TRBD1,CAWRATGGETQYF,TGTGCCTGGAGGGCAACAGGGGGGGAGACCCAGTACTTC
TRBJ1-2,15,.,TRBV7-9,TRBD1,CASSLLGQGALGYTF,TGTGCCAGCAGCTTATTGGGACAGGGGGCCCTTGGCTACACCTTC
TRBJ1-2,17,.,TRBV4-1,.,CASSQEIAQSARYGYTF,TGCGCCAGCAGCCAAGAAATCGCACAGTCAGCCCGCTATGGCTACACCTTC
TRBJ2-3,15,.,TRBV2,.,CASSVRELSTDTQYF,TGTGCCAGCAGTGTGCGTGAGCTTAGCACAGATACGCAGTATTTT
TRBJ1-2,15,.,TRBV6-6,.,CASSYRQGLSYGYTF,TGTGCCAGCAGTTACCGGCAGGGGCTTAGCTATGGCTACACCTTC
TRBJ2-3,14,.,TRBV7-8,.,CASSPSGSTDTQYF,TGTGCCAGCAGCCCCTCGGGTAGCACAGATACGCAGTATTTT
TRBJ2-7,14,few,TRBV15,.,CATSTRQTAYEQYF,TGTGCCACCAGCACTAGACAGACAGCCTACGAGCAGTACTTC
TRBJ1-1,13,.,TRBV5-1,.,CASSLAENTEAFF,TGCGCCAGCAGCTTGGCAGAGAACACTGAAGCTTTCTTT
TRBJ1-3,13,few,TRBV28,.,CASSSGQFNTIYF,TGTGCCAGCAGCTCTGGACAGTTCAACACCATATATTTT
TRBJ2-2,13,few,TRBV25-1,TRBD1,CASRDRGSGELFF,TGTGCCAGCAGGGACAGGGGTTCAGGGGAGCTGTTTTTT
TRBJ2-1,14,.,TRBV29-1,.,CSVEGDLGDNEQFF,TGCAGCGTGGAGGGTGATCTGGGGGACAATGAGCAGTTCTTC
TRBJ2-1,16,.,TRBV4-1,.,CASSLGGQSSYNEQFF,TGCGCCAGCAGCCTAGGAGGACAGAGCTCCTACAATGAGCAGTTCTTC
TRBJ2-7,15,few,TRBV6-5,.,CASSASGTQAYEQYF,TGTGCCAGCAGCGCCAGTGGGACACAAGCCTACGAGCAGTACTTC
TRBJ1-2,15,.,TRBV27,.,CASSLSGDTIYGYTF,TGTGCCAGCAGTTTATCGGGGGACACCATCTATGGCTACACCTTC
TRBJ2-1,12,.,TRBV7-3,TRBD2,CASSLEREKQFF,TGTGCCAGCAGCTTAGAGCGGGAGAAGCAGTTCTTC
TRBJ2-1,13,.,TRBV6-6,.,CASSRANGDEQFF,TGTGCCAGCAGTCGGGCCAACGGGGATGAGCAGTTCTTC
TRBJ2-1,14,.,TRBV19,.,CASSITGKSNEQFF,TGTGCCAGTAGTATAACCGGGAAGTCCAATGAGCAGTTCTTC
TRBJ2-7,15,.,TRBV5-1,TRBD1,CASSLGTGGLGEQYF,TGCGCCAGCAGCTTGGGGACAGGGGGCCTGGGGGAGCAGTACTTC
TRBJ2-5,15,.,TRBV4-1,TRBD1,CASSQSQGVEETQYF,TGTGCCAGCAGCCAGAGTCAGGGGGTGGAGGAGACCCAGTACTTC
TRBJ1-1,14,.,TRBV11-3,.,CASSLIQGNTEAFF,TGTGCCAGCAGCTTAATACAGGGTAACACTGAAGCTTTCTTT
TRBJ1-2,16,many,TRBV9,TRBD1,CASSSPGQGAHYGYTF,TGTGCCAGCAGCTCGCCGGGACAGGGGGCGCATTATGGCTACACCTTC
TRBJ2-7,14,.,TRBV6-1,TRBD1,CASSEEAGGIEQYF,TGTGCCAGCAGTGAAGAAGCAGGGGGCATCGAGCAGTACTTC
TRBJ1-6,16,.,TRBV19,TRBD1,CASSETGSSYNSPLHF,TGTGCCAGTAGCGAGACAGGGAGCTCCTATAATTCACCCCTCCACTTT
TRBJ2-7,15,.,TRBV6-5,.,CASSKEASESYEQYF,TGTGCCAGCAGTAAAGAAGCTAGCGAGTCCTACGAGCAGTACTTC
TRBJ2-1,16,.,TRBV27,TRBD1,CASSLLGTGYGDEQFF,TGTGCCAGCAGTTTACTAGGGACAGGTTACGGGGATGAGCAGTTCTTC
TRBJ2-1,16,.,TRBV18,TRBD1,CASSSFTGAFYNEQFF,TGTGCCAGCTCAAGCTTTACAGGGGCCTTCTACAATGAGCAGTTCTTC
TRBJ1-5,13,.,TRBV30,TRBD1,CAWGNGQGQPQHF,TGTGCCTGGGGAAACGGACAGGGCCAGCCCCAGCATTTT
TRBJ2-3,16,.,TRBV27,TRBD2,CASAGLAALVADTQYF,TGTGCCAGCGCGGGACTAGCGGCCTTGGTAGCAGATACGCAGTATTTT
TRBJ1-1,13,.,TRBV4-1,TRBD1,CASSQDRDTEAFF,TGCGCCAGCAGCCAGGACAGGGACACTGAAGCTTTCTTT
TRBJ2-5,12,.,TRBV5-6,.,CASSLAEETQYF,TGTGCCAGCAGCTTGGCCGAGGAGACCCAGTACTTC
TRBJ2-2,19,.,TRBV7-3,TRBD2,CASSLGLAGVRASTGELFF,TGTGCCAGCAGCTTAGGACTAGCGGGAGTTCGGGCCAGCACCGGGGAGCTGTTTTTT
TRBJ2-1,15,.,TRBV6-1,.,CATREAEDPYNEQFF,TGTGCTACCCGAGAGGCGGAGGACCCCTACAATGAGCAGTTCTTC
TRBJ1-1,16,.,TRBV18,.,CASSPFSTGSNTEAFF,TGTGCCAGCTCACCATTTTCCACAGGGTCGAACACTGAAGCTTTCTTT
TRBJ2-1,14,.,TRBV19,TRBD2,CASTRTSGLNEQFF,TGTGCCAGTACCCGGACTAGCGGGCTGAATGAGCAGTTCTTC
TRBJ1-4,15,.,TRBV5-4,.,CASSMMGPGNEKLFF,TGTGCCAGCAGCATGATGGGCCCAGGGAATGAAAAACTGTTTTTT
TRBJ2-1,18,.,TRBV19,TRBD1,CASSSPGTGSSSYNEQFF,TGTGCCAGTAGTAGTCCCGGGACAGGGTCAAGCTCCTACAATGAGCAGTTCTTC
TRBJ2-2,18,.,TRBV18,.,CASSPRVIRGADTGELFF,TGTGCCAGCTCACCACGAGTAATTCGGGGGGCCGACACCGGGGAGCTGTTTTTT
TRBJ2-2,15,.,TRBV4-1,TRBD2,CASSQGTSGTGELFF,TGCGCCAGCAGCCAAGGGACTAGCGGAACCGGGGAGCTGTTTTTT
TRBJ1-2,14,.,TRBV6-5,TRBD1,CASSSPDRGYGYTF,TGTGCCAGCAGTTCCCCAGACAGGGGCTATGGCTACACCTTC
TRBJ2-7,14,.,TRBV9,TRBD2,CASSDGLAGAPQYF,TGTGCCAGCAGCGACGGACTAGCGGGGGCCCCCCAGTACTTC
TRBJ2-1,14,.,TRBV11-3,.,CASGGVSSYNEQFF,TGTGCCAGCGGAGGGGTTTCTTCCTACAATGAGCAGTTCTTC
TRBJ2-1,16,.,TRBV7-8,.,CASSLGWGPSYNEQFF,TGTGCCAGCAGCTTAGGGTGGGGCCCCTCCTACAATGAGCAGTTCTTC
TRBJ1-1,14,.,TRBV18,.,CASSPPAGTVEAFF,TGTGCCAGCTCACCCCCGGCGGGGACGGTCGAAGCTTTCTTT